The source of this TCR beta chain is a study of T-cell reconstitution after alpha-beta-depleted transplantation in children. Unique molecular identifiers featured in how the TCRbeta library was prepared. Via MiXCR, TCRdb re-called the PCR reads, giving one row per CDR3 protein. This sample has about 500,000 distinct CDR3 sequences, with roughly 33% found just once. Trimming cost V 4 bases and J 5 bases, with 17 bases left between them. The V gene's germline CDR1 is LNHNV and CDR2 YYDKDF (reference sequence). The CDR3 loop spans 15 amino acids. The source of this sequence is a human donor who donated a stem cell graft to a child with aplastic anemia. The genes are TRBV15 and TRBJ1-1; perhaps TRBD1 as D (5 bases). This material consisted of PBMCs from the stem cell graft donor, taken from the stem cell graft. The CDR3 sequence is CATSTPGPYGTEAFF. Here the CDR3 DNA reads TGTGCCACCAGCACCCCGGGACCTTACGGGACTGAAGCTTTCTTT. The variable domain in full, with the rest retrieved from reference TRBV15 and TRBJ1-1, is DAMVIQNPRYQVTQFGKPVTLSCSQTLNHNVMYWYQQKSSQAPKLLFHYYDKDFNNEADTPDNFQSRRPNTSFCFLDIRSPGLGDTAMYLCATSTPGPYGTEAFFGQGTRLTVV.